This T cell receptor (beta chain) was sequenced for a study of shared clonotypes between healthy human individuals. General observations from the study: Of the naive CD4 clonotypes, around 4.9% were shared across several donors.

Germline CDR1 and CDR2: MDHEN and SYDVKM. V was cut by 1 base and J by 3 bases, with 10 bases left in between. The CDR3 contains 15 residues. Several immunoSEQ plates held equal portions of the genomic DNA taken from each subset. Sequencing used immunoSEQ multiplex PCR; TCRdb keeps in-frame clones, though not all of them. The sample yields about 2.3 million clones, under 95% seen once. Each of the donors was a healthy adult who was HIV-negative and had not had a recent acute infection or vaccination. About this clone: The antigen remains unidentified.

The chain employs TRBV28 and TRBJ2-1; D might be TRBD2 (6 bases). Sequenced material: naive CD4+ T cells from PBMCs. Subset reported: CD45RA+ positively selected. The clonotype originates from a man aged 18 to 29 in good health. Some clones in this sample may be carry-over from other donors' samples. The CDR3 sequence is CASSLFSGYYNEQFF. The CDR3 coding sequence is TGTGCCAGCAGTTTATTTAGCGGATACTACAATGAGCAGTTCTTC.